This TCR beta chain stems from a study of shared clonotypes between healthy human individuals. CDR3 length: 16 residues. The ends lost 1 base at V and 8 bases at J; junction bases unmatched: 8. Germline assignment: CDR1 SEHNR and CDR2 FQNEAQ (reference sequence). TCRdb's copy holds only in-frame clones and misses some; the assay was immunoSEQ multiplex PCR. The profile shows about 2.3 million clones, 85% to 95% of them singletons. Every donor was a Caucasian adult from Nashville, Tennessee. The TCR was taken from a man aged 18 to 30 in good health. Some clones in this sample may be carry-over from other donors' samples. Input material: naive CD4+ T cells from PBMCs. Stated subset: CD45RA+ positively selected. The genes are TRBV7-9 and TRBJ1-4; TRBD1 matches at 9 bases. In DNA, the CDR3 is TGTGCCAGCAGCTTAGAACGGACAGGGGAGGACGAAAAACTGTTTTTT. It encodes CASSLERTGEDEKLFF.